Described below is a single TCR beta chain sequence and its context. This clonotype was counted between two and nine times. Its target antigen remains unknown. No quality values exist for individual bases; no much larger clone is one base distant. Libraries were constructed by PCR. TCRdb names Illumina HiSeq 2500 as the instrument used. To normalize quantification of the TCRbeta repertoire, the TCR libraries were built with molecular barcoding that relied on unique molecular identifiers. In TCRdb, the public reads were trimmed at Q25 with fastp and aligned with MiXCR, with productive beta chains retained. Each entry merges the rows of one CDR3 protein and shows their most common DNA and genes. The sample table lists about a million distinct CDR3 sequences, around 30% of them with a count of one. The top ten constitute more than 25% of the sample. The sample is drawn from a study of T-cell reconstitution after alpha-beta-depleted transplantation in children (dated by TCRdb to the mid-2010s). Study-level background: Using TCR repertoire profiling, the study quantitatively followed how T-cell immune reconstitution unfolded in children after TCRalphabeta/CD19-depleted allogeneic hematopoietic cell transplantation. Results and caveats for the whole study, not just this receptor: Over subsequent months, a decline in hyperexpanded clone frequencies was noted, and after one year, T-cell counts and TCRbeta diversity were mostly ascribed to newly produced T cells. Apparently early alphabetaT-cell count recovery about two months after transplant reportedly relied on only several hundred rapidly expanded clones derived from non-depleted graft cells. In some patients, the high TCRbeta diversity seen at day 60 was put down to recipient T cells and intrathymic progenitors that had survived conditioning.

CDR1 LGHDT and CDR2 YNNKEL were looked up in the germline V gene (reference sequence). V sheds 5 bases and J sheds 7 bases, leaving 23 bases between their ends. Including cysteine and phenylalanine, the CDR3 has 17 amino acids. Of the read, only the CDR3 DNA is kept; its 51 bases are in frame from base 1. This sample's treatment or condition label indicates: allogeneic hematopoietic cell transplantation with graft depleted of TCRalphabeta T cells and CD19 B cells. The transplant recipients were children given TCRalphabeta/CD19-depleted allogeneic hematopoietic cell grafts. The sequencing here drew on PBMCs, mostly from graft donor cells, taken 360 days after TCRalphabeta/CD19-depleted stem cell transplant. This sequence originates from a boy in the first two years of life who had a stem cell transplant for SCID, so the T cells may come from the graft donor. The rearrangement joined TRBV3-1 to TRBJ2-2; the D segment could be TRBD2, given 6 matching bases. The CDR3 sequence is CASSSPWRSGDVGELFF. The nucleotide sequence reads TGTGCCAGCAGCTCCCCATGGAGGTCGGGGGACGTCGGGGAGCTGTTTTTT.